These 25 T cell receptor beta chains share one sample of origin, sequenced in a study of T cells in women clearing cervical HPV infection. The repertoire was sequenced with immunoSEQ multiplex PCR; TCRdb's copy has only in-frame clones and lacks some. Recorded for this sample: about 36,000 clones. The sequenced material came from blood buffy coat. The receptor set was obtained from a woman between 18 and 70 years old with a cervical HPV16 infection that either progressed to CIN3+ or cleared (not recorded which).

Points on this clone: With the read ending 3 residues before the CDR3 end, the germline J gene is used to fill in that end. The rearrangement joins TRBV6-1 to TRBJ2-6, with a tentative D call TRBD1 (6 bases). The V and J ends lost 2 bases and 4 bases respectively, with 9 bases between them. The CDR3 runs to 15 residues. CDR1 MNHNS and CDR2 SASEGT come from the germline V gene. This CDR3 reads CASSEQGWGANVLTF. Partial CDR3 DNA: TGTGCCAGCAGTGAACAGGGGTGGGGGGCCAACGTC.

As for this clone: The read halts 3 residues ahead of the CDR3 end, with the missing end drawn from the germline J gene. The chain joins TRBV19 to TRBJ1-2, with D perhaps TRBD1 (6 bases). Germline CDR1 reads LNHDA; CDR2 reads SQIVND (reference sequence). This CDR3 has 18 amino acids. CDR3 region: CASSIGGAGATGDNDYTF. The sequenced CDR3 bases are TGTGCCAGTAGTATAGGAGGAGCGGGGGCGACGGGGGACAATGAC.

Comment on this clone: The read terminates 3 residues ahead of where the CDR3 ends, so the germline J gene completes it. The chain joins TRBV18 to TRBJ1-4, with D perhaps TRBD1 (5 bases). Germline V gene data show CDR1 as KGHSH and CDR2 as LQKENI. CDR3 size: 13 residues. Incomplete CDR3 DNA: TGTGCCAGCTCACCAGGGGCGGTCGAGGAA. Translation gives CASSPGAVEE. The whole CDR3 region reads CASSPGAVEELFF. Using reference TRBV18 and TRBJ1-4 for the parts outside the CDR3, the full variable domain is NAGVMQNPRHLVRRRGQEARLRCSPMKGHSHVYWYRQLPEEGLKFMVYLQKENIIDESGMPKERFSAEFPKEGPSILRIQQVVRGDSAAYFCASSPGAVEELFFGSGTQLSVL.

As for this clone: The read gets to within 3 residues of the CDR3 end, and the germline J gene fills in the rest. This rearrangement joins TRBV2 to TRBJ2-7, with 8 bases identical to TRBD1. Trimming at V came to 3 bases and at J to 6 bases, leaving 4 bases not matched to a gene. The germline V gene encodes CDR1 SNHLY and CDR2 FYNNEI. The CDR3 sequence is 13 residues long. This CDR3 is CASSEDRVSEQYF. CDR3 DNA, as far as it was read: TGTGCCAGCAGTGAGGACAGGGTTAGCGAG.

Of note for this clone: The read halts 3 residues ahead of the CDR3 end, with the missing end drawn from the germline J gene. This sequence joins TRBV11-2 and TRBJ2-2; a possible D gene is TRBD1 (7 bases). Germline values: CDR1 SGHAT, CDR2 FQNNGV. The CDR3 is 14 residues long. The DNA read from the CDR3 is TGTGCCAGCAGCTCGGAGCAGGGGGGAAGAAAG. Translated: CASSSEQGGRK. The full CDR3 is CASSSEQGGRKLFF.

Concerning this clone: The CDR3 end lies 3 residues beyond the end of the read and is filled in from the germline J gene. Other DNA variants within this sample encode the same CDR3. J is TRBJ1-3 and V is TRBV7-6; 7 bases align to TRBD1. CDR3 size: 15 residues. Germline CDR1 SGHVS, CDR2 FNYEAQ. The junction had 2 bases not matched to a gene; V was cut back by 3 bases and J by 0 bases. CDR3 sequence reads: CASSLGQTSGNTIYF. CDR3 DNA, as far as it was read: TGTGCCAGCAGCTTGGGACAGACCTCTGGAAACACC. The full variable domain, in which reference TRBV7-6 and TRBJ1-3 provide the parts outside the CDR3, is GAGVSQSPRYKVTKRGQDVALRCDPISGHVSLYWYRQALGQGPEFLTYFNYEAQQDKSGLPNDRFSAERPEGSISTLTIQRTEQRDSAMYRCASSLGQTSGNTIYFGEGSWLTVV.

The chain's CDR3 is CASSLAGLAGGDTQYF. Partial CDR3 DNA: TGCGCCAGCAGCTTGGCGGGACTAGCGGGGGGAGATACG. The chain combines TRBV5-1 with TRBJ2-3; 15 bases agree with TRBD2. Sequencing ends 3 residues short of the CDR3 end; the germline J gene provides the rest. After removal of 0 bases from V and 5 bases from J, the junction contained 1 base not matched to a gene. This CDR3 region has 16 residues. In germline, CDR1 is SGHRS, CDR2 YFSETQ.

On this clone itself: The junction differs from germline at one of its ends, possibly a read error. The read stops 3 residues short of the end of the CDR3; the missing end is completed from the germline J gene. Other nucleotide sequences in the sample specify the same CDR3. This chain links TRBV6-1 with TRBJ1-2; TRBD1 might be the D (5 bases). CDR3 size: 14 residues. Germline V gene sequence: CDR1 MNHNS, CDR2 SASEGT. Partial CDR3 DNA: TGTGCCAGCAGTGAAGTCGGGGGGAACTATGGA. It is translated as CASSEVGGNYG. The full CDR3 reads CASSEVGGNYGYTF.

A remark on this clone: The CDR3 end falls 3 residues outside the read, so it is completed with the germline J gene. V is TRBV18 and J is TRBJ2-5; D call uncertain. The CDR3 covers 17 residues. Looked up from germline, CDR1 is KGHSH and CDR2 is LQKENI. The ends were cut back, 2 bases at V and 0 bases at J, with 16 bases in the middle. CDR3 bases read: TGTGCCAGCTCACCAAGGGCAGGTTCGAACGACCAAGAGACC. Its protein product is CASSPRAGSNDQET. The whole CDR3 protein is CASSPRAGSNDQETQYF.

The CDR3 DNA, read in part, is TGCGCCAGCAGCGGTGGTATGAGCAGGGATTACGAG. Its translation is CASSGGMSRDYE. The whole CDR3 reads CASSGGMSRDYEQYF. The rearrangement links TRBV5-1 to TRBJ2-7, with D perhaps matching TRBD1 (5 bases). The read gets to within 3 residues of the CDR3 end, and the germline J gene fills in the rest. Germline CDR1 reads SGHRS; CDR2 reads YFSETQ. CDR3 length: 15 residues. Trimming took off 4 bases at V and 4 bases at J, with 18 bases between the two ends.

A remark on this clone: Coverage ceases 3 residues before the CDR3 finishes, and the germline J gene fills in the end. J is TRBJ1-4 and V is TRBV5-1, with 8 bases fitting TRBD1. Trimming took 0 bases from V and 7 from J; bases not matched to a gene: 5. CDR1 is SGHRS and CDR2 is YFSETQ in the germline V gene. CDR3 size: 15 residues. CDR3 protein: CASSLGQGAREKLFF. Incomplete CDR3 DNA: TGCGCCAGCAGCTTGGGGCAGGGGGCGCGTGAAAAA. Based on the CDR3 plus reference TRBV5-1 and TRBJ1-4, the full variable domain is KAGVTQTPRYLIKTRGQQVTLSCSPISGHRSVSWYQQTPGQGLQFLFEYFSETQRNKGNFPGRFSGRQFSNSRSEMNVSTLELGDSALYLCASSLGQGAREKLFFGSGTQLSVL.

On this clone: The CDR3 goes on 3 residues after the read ends, and that part is filled in from the germline J gene. The rearrangement joins TRBV7-9 to TRBJ1-2; D call uncertain. Germline CDR1 SEHNR, CDR2 FQNEAQ (reference sequence). CDR3 length: 15 amino acids. The DNA read from the CDR3 is TGTGCCAGCAGTCATAGCGGGAAATCCCAAAACATC. It specifies CASSHSGKSQNI. The entire CDR3 protein reads CASSHSGKSQNIYTF.

A note on this clone: The sequence runs out 3 residues before the end of the CDR3; the remainder is reconstructed from the germline J gene. The chain employs TRBV20-1 and TRBJ2-1; D not resolved. CDR1 and CDR2 (germline): DFQATT, SNEGSKA (reference sequence). The CDR3 spans 14 residues. The V end lost 3 bases, the J end lost 0 bases, and 9 bases lay between the germline ends. The CDR3 protein is CSARIGGSYNEQFF. CDR3 DNA (partial): TGCAGTGCTAGGATTGGCGGCTCCTACAATGAG.

About this clone: The read ends 3 residues early relative to the CDR3; the germline J gene fills the gap. The chain is built from TRBV2 and TRBJ1-5; 9 bases fit TRBD1. Germline values: CDR1 SNHLY, CDR2 FYNNEI. This CDR3 contains 15 residues. V lost 6 bases and J lost 5; bases outside the gene matches: 8. CDR3: CASSSPGTGHQPQHF. CDR3 DNA (partial): TGTGCCAGCAGCTCACCCGGGACAGGGCATCAGCCC.

Comment on this clone: The read ends 3 residues before the CDR3 terminus; that terminus is restored from the germline J gene. The V gene is TRBV19, the J gene TRBJ1-5, with D possibly matching TRBD1 (6 bases). Germline assignment: CDR1 LNHDA and CDR2 SQIVND (reference sequence). Trimming took off 0 bases at V and 9 bases at J, with 24 bases between the two ends. The CDR3 has 18 residues. The CDR3 sequence: CASSIDRRTGRVGGPQHF. Incomplete CDR3 DNA: TGTGCCAGTAGTATAGATCGGCGAACAGGGAGGGTCGGTGGGCCC.

With respect to this clone: Coverage ceases 3 residues before the CDR3 finishes, and the germline J gene fills in the end. V is TRBV20-1 and J is TRBJ2-3; a possible D gene is TRBD2 (6 bases). The V gene lost 6 bases and the J gene lost 0 bases, with 13 bases spanning the gap. This CDR3 comprises 14 residues. CDR1 and CDR2 (germline): DFQATT, SNEGSKA (reference sequence). CDR3 bases read: TGCAGTGCCATTAAGCGGGCTAGCACAGATACG. Translation: CSAIKRASTDT. In full, the CDR3 is CSAIKRASTDTQYF.

In regard to this clone: The read stops 3 residues short of the end of the CDR3; the missing end is completed from the germline J gene. V gene TRBV7-2 combines with J gene TRBJ2-3, with 7 bases that match TRBD2. CDR1 is SGHTA, CDR2 FQGNSA, per germline. CDR3 size: 13 residues. The CDR3 bases that were read are TGTGCCAGCAGCTTTTGGGGAGGGGAGACG. Its translation is CASSFWGGET. Given in full, the CDR3 is CASSFWGGETQYF. The full variable domain, with the rest looked up from reference TRBV7-2 and TRBJ2-3, is GAGVSQSPSNKVTEKGKDVELRCDPISGHTALYWYRQSLGQGLEFLIYFQGNSAPDKSGLPSDRFSAERTGGSVSTLTIQRTQQEDSAVYLCASSFWGGETQYFGPGTRLTVL.

On this clone itself: The CDR3 end is not reached by the read, which stops 3 residues before it; the germline J gene fills it in. The chain combines TRBV6-2 or TRBV6-3 with TRBJ2-7; 8 bases line up with TRBD1. The germline CDR1 and CDR2 sequences are MNHEY and SVGEGT. The length of the CDR3 is 16 residues. V dropped 5 bases and J dropped 2; count of bases not matched to a gene: 11. The sequenced CDR3 bases are TGTGCCAGCAGTAAACCCGCCGGGACAGGACCCTACGAG. It translates to CASSKPAGTGPYE. The CDR3 in full is CASSKPAGTGPYEQYF.

Turning to this clone: The CDR3 goes on 3 residues after the read ends, and that part is filled in from the germline J gene. The chain uses TRBV11-3 and TRBJ2-1, with TRBD1 matching over 8 bases. CDR1 and CDR2 from the germline V gene are SGHNT and YENEEA. Trimming took 11 bases from V and 5 from J; bases not matched to a gene: 5. This CDR3 has 12 residues. The CDR3: CASGTGDNEQFF. CDR3 DNA, as far as it was read: TGTGCCTCCGGGACAGGAGACAATGAG.

Regarding this clone: The sequence runs out 3 residues before the end of the CDR3; the remainder is reconstructed from the germline J gene. The chain recombines TRBV7-9 with TRBJ1-2; the D gene is possibly TRBD1 (6 bases). The CDR3 totals 14 residues. Germline V CDR1 and CDR2: SEHNR, FQNEAQ (reference sequence). CDR3 DNA, as far as it was read: TGTGCCAGTTGGGGAGCGGGGGCCTACAATGAC. This gives the protein CASWGAGAYND. The CDR3 reads in full as CASWGAGAYNDYTF.

In regard to this clone: Sequencing ends 3 residues short of the CDR3 end; the germline J gene provides the rest. This rearrangement joins TRBV7-6 to TRBJ2-3; D assignment may be TRBD1 or TRBD2 (5 bases each). The germline gives CDR1 SGHVS, CDR2 FNYEAQ. This CDR3 is 12 amino acids long. The sequenced CDR3 bases are TGTGCCAGCAGCTCACGAGGGGAGACG. It is translated as CASSSRGET. The complete CDR3 protein is CASSSRGETQYF.

Regarding this clone: Read coverage stops 3 residues before the CDR3 terminus; the germline J gene supplies the remainder. The V gene is TRBV28, the J gene TRBJ1-2; 7 bases map to TRBD1. The J segment lost 4 bases and the V segment lost 7 bases, leaving 3 bases of the junction unmatched. Germline V gene data show CDR1 as MDHEN and CDR2 as SYDVKM. The CDR3 is 12 amino acids. CDR3 sequence reads: CASTGTVYGYTF. The sequenced CDR3 bases are TGTGCCAGCACCGGGACAGTCTATGGC.

Notes on this clone: Sequencing ends 3 residues short of the CDR3 end; the germline J gene provides the rest. This sequence joins TRBV30 and TRBJ2-7; D gene unclear. Germline loops: CDR1 GTSNPN, CDR2 SVGIG (reference sequence). Trimming left V 3 bases short and J 1 base short, with 4 bases between. The length of the CDR3 is 11 residues. The CDR3 spells CAWSLSYEQYF. Incomplete CDR3 DNA: TGTGCCTGGAGCCTATCCTACGAG.

Turning to this clone: From the germline J gene comes the end of the CDR3, since the read stops 3 residues before it. The V gene is TRBV18, the J gene TRBJ1-4, with TRBD1 as a possible D gene (5 bases). CDR3 length: 17 amino acids. Germline V gene lookup returns CDR1 KGHSH and CDR2 LQKENI. The sequenced part of the CDR3 DNA is TGTGCCAGCTCACCACCCCAGGGAAGTTACTATAATTCACCA. Protein product: CASSPPQGSYYNSP. The entire CDR3 reads CASSPPQGSYYNSPLFF.

With respect to this clone: The DNA ends 3 residues before the CDR3 does, and the rest of the CDR3 is filled in from the germline J gene. The J gene is TRBJ2-7, the V gene TRBV11-1, with TRBD2 identical over 12 bases. This CDR3 contains 15 residues. The germline V gene encodes CDR1 SGHAT and CDR2 FQDESV (reference sequence). Germline trimming cut 5 bases from V and 1 base from J; bases unmatched to any gene: 3. CDR3 DNA, as far as it was read: TGTGCCAGCAGCCAAACTAGCGGGGGGTCCTACGAG. It specifies CASSQTSGGSYE. The whole CDR3 sequence reads CASSQTSGGSYEQYF.